These 20 T cell receptor beta chains came from one sample sequenced in a study of CD8+CD57+ T cells in acquired aplastic anemia. CD8+CD57+ cell expansion had been shown by flow cytometry in patients chosen for sequencing. TCR beta VDJ and CDR3 were profiled, and genomic DNA was the template. TCRdb analysed the reads with MiXCR anew, one entry per CDR3 protein. The repertoire includes about 180,000 distinct CDR3 sequences, 63% of them detected once, and about 39% sits in the top ten. The material sequenced was sorted CD4+, CD8+, or CD8+CD57+ T cells (not recorded which) from PBMCs. These receptors were obtained from a human donor with aplastic anemia.

The chain joins TRBV14 to TRBJ2-2; 8 bases agree with TRBD1. The J segment lost 4 bases and the V segment lost 0 bases, leaving 7 bases of the junction unmatched. This CDR3 contains 17 residues. CDR1 and CDR2 from the germline V gene are SGHDN and FVKESK. CDR3 sequence reads: CASSQDHPGGITGELFF. CDR3 DNA sequence: TGTGCCAGCAGCCAAGATCACCCAGGGGGCATCACCGGGGAGCTGTTTTTT. The entire variable domain, with the rest obtained from reference TRBV14 and TRBJ2-2, is as follows: EAGVTQFPSHSVIEKGQTVTLRCDPISGHDNLYWYRRVMGKEIKFLLHFVKESKQDESGMPNNRFLAERTGGTYSTLKVQPAELEDSGVYFCASSQDHPGGITGELFFGEGSRLTVL.

This clonotype came up many times. The gene calls are TRBV11-2 and TRBJ2-3; D gene unclear. From germline, CDR1 is SGHAT and CDR2 FQNNGV. There are 16 residues in the CDR3. Trimming took 5 bases from V and 0 from J, leaving 15 bases between them. The CDR3 DNA follows: TGTGCCAGCAGCCCAGGTTCGTTAGCAAGCACAGATACGCAGTATTTT. Translated, it gives CASSPGSLASTDTQYF.

This chain links TRBV12-3 or TRBV12-4 with TRBJ2-5; D not certain. The CDR3 sequence is 14 residues long. V lost 3 bases to trimming and J lost 3 bases, with 11 bases between them. CDR3: CASSLAHSKETQYF. The CDR3 DNA reads TGTGCCAGCAGTTTGGCCCACTCCAAAGAGACCCAGTACTTC.

The chain is built from TRBV7-3 and TRBJ2-7; perhaps TRBD2 as D (5 bases). CDR3 length: 14 amino acids. From germline, CDR1 is SGHTA and CDR2 FQGTGA. Deletions cut 1 base from V and 4 bases from J, with 11 bases between. The CDR3: CASSLIGERYEQYF. The CDR3 nucleotides are TGTGCCAGCAGCTTAATCGGGGAGAGGTACGAGCAGTACTTC.

CDR3 protein: CASSDTGNTIYF. The CDR3 DNA is TGTGCCAGCAGCGACACGGGAAACACCATATATTTT. The rearrangement uses TRBV9 and TRBJ1-3, with D unresolved. Germline V gives CDR1 SGDLS, CDR2 YYNGEE. CDR3 length equals 12 residues. V was pared by 3 bases and J by 4 bases, with 5 bases between.

The CDR3, as DNA: TGTGCCGGGGACATGGGCGAGCAGTACTTC. Translating it yields CAGDMGEQYF. The chain combines TRBV7-3 with TRBJ2-7; D is possibly TRBD1 (6 bases). This CDR3 has 10 amino acids. V was shortened by 11 bases and J by 6 bases, with 11 bases between the two germline ends. Per germline, CDR1 SGHTA and CDR2 FQGTGA. Variable domain in full (rest from reference TRBV7-3 and TRBJ2-7): GAGVSQTPSNKVTEKGKYVELRCDPISGHTALYWYRQSLGQGPEFLIYFQGTGAADDSGLPNDRFFAVRPEGSVSTLKIQRTERGDSAVYLCAGDMGEQYFGPGTRLTVT.

Many counts were recorded for this clonotype. The gene calls are TRBV19 and TRBJ1-6; weak D call: TRBD1 (6 bases). Germline CDR1 is LNHDA and CDR2 is SQIVND (reference sequence). This CDR3 has 15 amino acids. With 8 bases removed from V and 0 bases from J, the gap between germline ends came to 11 bases. This CDR3 is CASQDRFSYNSPLHF. CDR3 coding DNA: TGTGCCAGTCAAGACAGGTTCTCCTATAATTCACCCCTCCACTTT.

The chain joins TRBV9 to TRBJ2-7, with 7 bases aligning to TRBD1. Germline-derived CDR1 and CDR2 are SGDLS and YYNGEE. This CDR3 is built from 14 residues. V lost 2 bases and J lost 2; bases outside the gene matches: 4. This chain's CDR3 is CASSVRQGPYEQYF. In DNA, the CDR3 is TGTGCCAGCAGCGTGCGACAGGGTCCCTACGAGCAGTACTTC.

The gene calls are TRBV10-3 and TRBJ1-1; tentative D call: TRBD1 (5 bases). Trimming took 3 bases from V and 4 from J, leaving 15 bases between them. Germline CDR1 is ENHRY and CDR2 is SYGVKD. The CDR3 is made up of 15 amino acids. This CDR3 is CAISERTDKITEAFF. The CDR3 nucleotides read TGTGCCATCAGTGAACGGACGGACAAAATCACTGAAGCTTTCTTT.

The chain recombines TRBV7-6 with TRBJ2-3; perhaps TRBD2 as D (6 bases). Germline lookup yields CDR1 SGHVS and CDR2 FNYEAQ. With 0 bases removed from V and 3 bases from J, the gap between germline ends came to 13 bases. This CDR3 comprises 16 residues. CDR3 residues: CASSLAGRGYTDTQYF. The CDR3 bases are TGTGCCAGCAGCTTAGCGGGACGGGGGTATACAGATACGCAGTATTTT.

The rearrangement links TRBV7-9 to TRBJ1-1; weak D call: TRBD1 (6 bases). From germline, CDR1 is SEHNR and CDR2 FQNEAQ (reference sequence). The V gene lost 5 bases and the J gene lost 1 base, with 11 bases spanning the gap. This CDR3 is 14 amino acids long. CDR3 loop: CASSRGTRNTEAFF. The CDR3 DNA reads TGTGCCAGCAGCCGTGGGACACGGAACACTGAAGCTTTCTTT.

In DNA, the CDR3 is TGTGCCAGTAGTAAGCCTTTGAGTTCCGGGGAGCTGTTTTTT. It translates to CASSKPLSSGELFF. The chain couples TRBV19 to TRBJ2-2; unclear D gene. The CDR3 is 14 residues long. CDR1 is LNHDA, CDR2 SQIVND, per germline (reference sequence). Trimming took 4 bases from V and 6 from J, leaving 12 bases between them.

The rearrangement links TRBV20-1 to TRBJ2-7; a possible D gene is TRBD1 (5 bases). CDR1 DFQATT and CDR2 SNEGSKA come from the germline V gene (reference sequence). This CDR3 spans 13 amino acids. The V end lost 5 bases, the J end lost 0 bases, and 11 bases lay between the germline ends. CDR3 in amino acids: CSARQSGSYEQYF. The CDR3 nucleotides read TGCAGTGCTCGACAGTCTGGCTCCTACGAGCAGTACTTC.

This clonotype has only a few counts. The rearrangement links TRBV9 to TRBJ2-1; D gene unclear. The CDR3 totals 16 residues. Per germline, CDR1 SGDLS and CDR2 YYNGEE. The V and J ends lost 0 bases and 0 bases respectively, with 10 bases between them. The CDR3 here is CASSVDPSSSYNEQFF. The CDR3, as DNA: TGTGCCAGCAGCGTAGATCCATCTAGCTCCTACAATGAGCAGTTCTTC.

This clonotype was observed many times. CDR3 residues: CASSSGTLTGELFF. The CDR3 nucleotides read TGTGCCAGCAGCTCAGGGACTTTAACCGGGGAGCTGTTTTTT. This chain connects TRBV13 to TRBJ2-2; possible D gene TRBD2, 6 bases. This CDR3 is 14 amino acids long. Germline assignment: CDR1 PRHDT and CDR2 FYEKMQ (reference sequence). Trimming removed 4 bases at V and 5 bases at J, with 11 bases between.

A few counts support this clonotype. The chain's CDR3 is CASAGRGRFSGNTIYF. CDR3 in DNA: TGTGCCAGCGCCGGACGGGGGCGGTTCTCTGGAAACACCATATATTTT. The chain has TRBV2 and TRBJ1-3, with D tentatively TRBD1 (6 bases). The CDR3 is 16 amino acids. With 8 bases removed from V and 0 bases from J, the gap between germline ends came to 17 bases. Germline V CDR1 and CDR2: SNHLY, FYNNEI.

CDR3 sequence: CSVSAGGGSTEAFF. The CDR3 DNA is TGCAGCGTTTCCGCGGGGGGTGGTTCGACTGAAGCTTTCTTT. The chain couples TRBV29-1 to TRBJ1-1; D perhaps matches TRBD1 (5 bases). Germline V gene sequence: CDR1 SQVTM, CDR2 ANQGSEA. This CDR3 region has 14 residues. V lost 5 bases and J lost 5, with 18 bases in between.

Comments on this clonotype: At one of its ends the junction is not consistent with the germline gene, which may arise from a read error. The CDR3: CASSFGPNSHEQYF. CDR3 bases: TGTGCCAGCAGCTTCGGCCCTAACTCCCACGAGCAGTACTTC. The chain links TRBV7-8 to TRBJ2-7; the D is unclear. The germline gives CDR1 SGHVS, CDR2 FQNEAQ. CDR3 length equals 14 residues.

This sequence joins TRBV5-5 and TRBJ2-3; 9 bases line up with TRBD1. With 3 bases clipped from V and 3 bases from J, the junction kept 5 bases outside the gene matches. CDR1 is SGHKS, CDR2 YYEKEE, per germline (reference sequence). CDR3 length: 15 amino acids. In DNA form, the CDR3 reads TGTGCCAGCAGCTACTATGGGACAGGGACAGATACGCAGTATTTT. It yields the protein CASSYYGTGTDTQYF.

This clonotype was counted once. The CDR3 region is CASSLADGNTIYF. CDR3 nucleotide sequence: TGCGCCAGCAGCCTGGCGGACGGAAACACCATATATTTT. This chain uses TRBV5-1 with TRBJ1-3; no clear D gene. Germline V CDR1 and CDR2: SGHRS, YFSETQ. The CDR3 contains 13 residues. The V gene lost 4 bases and the J gene lost 4 bases, with 9 bases spanning the gap.